Described below is a single T cell receptor (beta chain) sequence and its context. The junction had 2 bases not matched to a gene; V was cut back by 0 bases and J by 3 bases. Germline lookup yields CDR1 LGHDT and CDR2 YNNKEL (reference sequence). The CDR3 is made up of 15 amino acids. Repertoires were generated with immunoSEQ multiplex PCR, while TCRdb's copy carries only in-frame clones and drops some. The data show 90,000 to 100,000 clones, with approximately 90% seen just once and about 4% held by the top ten. The data are from a study of control samples from healthy donors and cancer patients. The V call is TRBV3-1 (or the pseudogene TRBV3-2), the J call TRBJ1-1, with 9 bases aligning to TRBD1. The sequence was obtained from a woman aged 18-29 years in good health. Sequences were obtained from blood. The CDR3 DNA reads TGTGCCAGCAGCCAAGACCGGACAGGGGACACTGAAGCTTTCTTT. Its translation is CASSQDRTGDTEAFF.